The sequence of this TCR beta chain was determined in a study of CD8 T cells in Susac syndrome. Random hexamers served to reverse transcribe about 0.5 to 1 ug RNA. One entry per CDR3 protein results from TCRdb running MiXCR on the immunoSEQ multiplex PCR reads. The table lists around 200,000 distinct CDR3 sequences, roughly 94% of them singletons. CDR1 SGDLS and CDR2 YYNGEE come from the germline V gene. Trimming left V 0 bases short and J 0 bases short, with 10 bases between. The CDR3 has 15 residues. This TCR came from a human donor with Susac syndrome. The chain has TRBV9 and TRBJ2-7; D is uncertain. The material sequenced was CD4+ T cells from PBMCs. CDR3: CASSVGPGGSYEQYF. The CDR3 bases are TGTGCCAGCAGCGTAGGCCCGGGTGGCTCCTACGAGCAGTACTTC.